These T cell receptor beta chains were read from a single sample in a study of blood T cells in healthy people across ages. MiXCR, run by TCRdb on the 5' RACE reads, gives a single entry per CDR3 protein. The sample consists of 950,000 to 1,200,000 distinct CDR3 sequences, 35% to 40% of them appearing once. The sequencing input was blood. Source of these receptors: a man younger than 30 in good health. Each CDR3 is given with its conserved first and last residue. A D gene is named only where the DNA matches it firmly. The listing skips clone size in some rows; elsewhere it reads once, few, many or a size class.

D gene: TRBD2; CDR3 length: 16; J gene: TRBJ2-3; clone size: .; V gene: TRBV3-1; CDR3 protein: CASSQIGLAVTDMQYF; CDR3 DNA: TGTGCCAGCAGCCAAATTGGACTAGCGGTCACAGATATGCAGTATTTT
D gene: TRBD2; CDR3 length: 17; J gene: TRBJ2-5; clone size: .; V gene: TRBV12-3/TRBV12-4; CDR3 protein: CASSLGRTSGGGYEQYF; CDR3 DNA: TGTGCCAGCAGTTTAGGGAGGACTAGCGGGGGGGGATATGAGCAGTACTTC
D gene: .; CDR3 length: 13; J gene: TRBJ2-7; clone size: .; V gene: TRBV7-2; CDR3 protein: CASSLVRLNEQYF; CDR3 DNA: TGTGCCAGCAGCTTAGTAAGGCTCAATGAGCAGTACTTC
D gene: .; CDR3 length: 14; J gene: TRBJ2-5; clone size: .; V gene: TRBV4-2; CDR3 protein: CASSQEALEETQYF; CDR3 DNA: TGTGCCAGCAGCCAAGAGGCCTTGGAAGAGACCCAGTACTTC
D gene: .; CDR3 length: 15; J gene: TRBJ2-3; clone size: .; V gene: TRBV7-2; CDR3 protein: CASSLVSTGTDTQYF; CDR3 DNA: TGTGCCAGCAGCTTAGTTTCTACCGGCACAGATACGCAGTATTTT
D gene: .; CDR3 length: 13; J gene: TRBJ1-5; clone size: .; V gene: TRBV20-1; CDR3 protein: CSARDHPNQPQHF; CDR3 DNA: TGCAGTGCGAGGGATCACCCCAATCAGCCCCAGCATTTT
D gene: TRBD1; CDR3 length: 13; J gene: TRBJ2-1; clone size: few; V gene: TRBV5-1; CDR3 protein: CASSWDRNNEQFF; CDR3 DNA: TGCGCCAGCAGCTGGGACAGAAACAATGAGCAGTTCTTC
D gene: .; CDR3 length: 12; J gene: TRBJ1-5; clone size: .; V gene: TRBV20-1; CDR3 protein: CSAARDNQPQHF; CDR3 DNA: TGCAGTGCTGCCAGGGACAATCAGCCCCAGCATTTT
D gene: TRBD1; CDR3 length: 15; J gene: TRBJ2-1; clone size: .; V gene: TRBV9; CDR3 protein: CASSVALDRDNKQFF; CDR3 DNA: TGTGCCAGCAGCGTAGCTCTGGACAGGGACAATAAGCAGTTCTTC
D gene: .; CDR3 length: 11; J gene: TRBJ2-3; clone size: many; V gene: TRBV12-3/TRBV12-4; CDR3 protein: CASRRADTQYF; CDR3 DNA: TGTGCCAGCAGACGGGCGGATACGCAGTATTTT
D gene: .; CDR3 length: 14; J gene: TRBJ2-5; clone size: .; V gene: TRBV4-1; CDR3 protein: CASSQVAEVETQYF; CDR3 DNA: TGCGCCAGCAGCCAAGTGGCAGAGGTAGAGACCCAGTACTTC
D gene: TRBD1; CDR3 length: 14; J gene: TRBJ2-5; clone size: .; V gene: TRBV5-1; CDR3 protein: CASSDETGGETQYF; CDR3 DNA: TGCGCCAGCAGCGACGAAACAGGGGGAGAGACCCAGTACTTC
D gene: .; CDR3 length: 12; J gene: TRBJ1-2; clone size: few; V gene: TRBV7-2; CDR3 protein: CASSSSGWGYTF; CDR3 DNA: TGTGCCAGCAGCTCCTCCGGTTGGGGCTACACCTTC
D gene: .; CDR3 length: 13; J gene: TRBJ1-5; clone size: once; V gene: TRBV2; CDR3 protein: CASQPRGGQPQHF; CDR3 DNA: TGTGCCTCCCAACCGAGGGGCGGCCAGCCCCAGCATTTT
D gene: TRBD1; CDR3 length: 15; J gene: TRBJ1-5; clone size: .; V gene: TRBV19; CDR3 protein: CASSKGTAINQPQHF; CDR3 DNA: TGTGCCAGTAGTAAGGGGACAGCTATTAATCAGCCCCAGCATTTT
D gene: .; CDR3 length: 15; J gene: TRBJ1-2; clone size: .; V gene: TRBV29-1; CDR3 protein: CSVEVSAALNYGYTF; CDR3 DNA: TGCAGCGTTGAAGTCTCGGCAGCGTTGAACTATGGCTACACCTTC
D gene: .; CDR3 length: 14; J gene: TRBJ2-3; clone size: few; V gene: TRBV7-3; CDR3 protein: CASASGPSTDTQYF; CDR3 DNA: TGTGCTTCGGCGTCGGGCCCTAGCACAGATACGCAGTATTTT
D gene: TRBD2; CDR3 length: 14; J gene: TRBJ2-5; clone size: many; V gene: TRBV4-2; CDR3 protein: CASSVSGGEETQYF; CDR3 DNA: TGTGCCAGCAGCGTTAGCGGGGGGGAGGAGACCCAGTACTTC
D gene: .; CDR3 length: 13; J gene: TRBJ2-1; clone size: .; V gene: TRBV7-3; CDR3 protein: CASSLRPGNEQFF; CDR3 DNA: TGTGCCAGCAGCTTAAGACCGGGCAATGAGCAGTTCTTC
D gene: .; CDR3 length: 16; J gene: TRBJ2-1; clone size: .; V gene: TRBV7-9; CDR3 protein: CASSLRGQGIVDEQFF; CDR3 DNA: TGTGCCAGCAGCTTAAGGGGTCAGGGGATTGTCGATGAGCAGTTCTTC
D gene: .; CDR3 length: 15; J gene: TRBJ1-3; clone size: .; V gene: TRBV2; CDR3 protein: CASSVELLSGNTIYF; CDR3 DNA: TGTGCCAGCAGTGTAGAACTTCTCTCTGGAAACACCATATATTTT
D gene: .; CDR3 length: 16; J gene: TRBJ2-1; clone size: .; V gene: TRBV13; CDR3 protein: CASSSRTGTQNNEQFF; CDR3 DNA: TGTGCCAGCAGCTCCCGAACCGGGACTCAGAACAATGAGCAGTTCTTC
D gene: .; CDR3 length: 16; J gene: TRBJ2-2; clone size: .; V gene: TRBV27; CDR3 protein: CASRLSGGQNTGELFF; CDR3 DNA: TGTGCCAGCAGACTGAGTGGGGGTCAGAACACCGGGGAGCTGTTTTTT